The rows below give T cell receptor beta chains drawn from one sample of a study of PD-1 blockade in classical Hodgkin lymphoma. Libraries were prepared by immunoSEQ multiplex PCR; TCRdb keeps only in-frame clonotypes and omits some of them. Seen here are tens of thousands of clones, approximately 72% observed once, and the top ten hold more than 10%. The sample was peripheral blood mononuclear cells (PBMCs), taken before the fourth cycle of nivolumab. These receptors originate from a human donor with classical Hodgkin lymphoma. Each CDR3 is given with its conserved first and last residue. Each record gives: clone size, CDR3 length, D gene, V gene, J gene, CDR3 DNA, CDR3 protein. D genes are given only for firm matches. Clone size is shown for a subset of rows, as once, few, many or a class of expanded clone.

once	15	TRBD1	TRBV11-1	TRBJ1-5	TGTGCCAGCAGCTCCACCACAGGGGGCGATCAGCCCCAGCATTTT	CASSSTTGGDQPQHF
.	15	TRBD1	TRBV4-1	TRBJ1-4	TGCGCCAGCAGCCAAGAAGGGACAGGGGACGAAAAACTGTTTTTT	CASSQEGTGDEKLFF
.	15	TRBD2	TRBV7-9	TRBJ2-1	TGTGCCAGCAGCTTCCTCGGACTAGCCGACAATGAGCAGTTCTTC	CASSFLGLADNEQFF
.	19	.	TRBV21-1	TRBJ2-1	TGTGCCAGCAGCAAAGTTTGGACTAGCGGAGGAAGCTCCTACAATGAGCAGTTCTTC	CASSKVWTSGGSSYNEQFF
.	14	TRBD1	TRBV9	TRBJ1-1	TGTGCCAGCAGCCGAGGGGGCGCGTACACTGAAGCTTTCTTT	CASSRGGAYTEAFF
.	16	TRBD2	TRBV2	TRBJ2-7	TGTGCCAGCACCCCGGGGGCTAGCGGGACCTCCCGCGAGCAGTACTTC	CASTPGASGTSREQYF
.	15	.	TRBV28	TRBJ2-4	TGTGCCAGCAGTTTAAGGGCAGGAGGCCAAAACATTCAGTACTTC	CASSLRAGGQNIQYF
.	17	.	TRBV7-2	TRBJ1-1	TGTGCCAGCAGCTTAGCGGGTGCAGGGGAGGCGGACACTGAAGCTTTCTTT	CASSLAGAGEADTEAFF
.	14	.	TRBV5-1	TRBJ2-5	TGCGCCAGCAGCATCGGGACCGGCCAAGAGACCCAGTACTTC	CASSIGTGQETQYF
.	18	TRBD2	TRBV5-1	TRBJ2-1	TGCGCCAGCAGCGACGTGGCTAGCGGTCTCCAGTGGTACAATGAGCAGTTCTTC	CASSDVASGLQWYNEQFF
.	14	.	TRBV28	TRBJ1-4	TGTGCCAGCAGTGGGCAGGTGGGCAGTGAAAAACTGTTTTTT	CASSGQVGSEKLFF
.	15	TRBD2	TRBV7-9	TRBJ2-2	TGTGCCAGCAGCCAATCTCAAGCGGGACCCGGGGAGCTGTTTTTT	CASSQSQAGPGELFF
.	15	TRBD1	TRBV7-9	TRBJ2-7	TGTGCCAGCAGCTCCCCGACAGGGAGCTCCTACGAGCAGTACTTC	CASSSPTGSSYEQYF
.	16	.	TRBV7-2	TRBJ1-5	TGTGCCAGCAGCCCAACAGCAAGGACAGAAAATCAGCCCCAGCATTTT	CASSPTARTENQPQHF
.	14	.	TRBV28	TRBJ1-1	TGTGCCAGCAGGAACCGGAGAGGGGGGACTGAAGCTTTCTTT	CASRNRRGGTEAFF
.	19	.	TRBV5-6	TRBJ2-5	TGTGCCAGCAGCTTCTGGTTTTCAGACAGCGTTGGGTACGGGGAGACCCAGTACTTC	CASSFWFSDSVGYGETQYF
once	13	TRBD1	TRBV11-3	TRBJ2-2	TGTGCCAGCAGCGGACAGGACACCGGGGAGCTGTTTTTT	CASSGQDTGELFF
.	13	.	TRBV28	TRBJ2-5	TGTGCCAGCAGTTTACAGGGCCTTGAGACCCAGTACTTC	CASSLQGLETQYF
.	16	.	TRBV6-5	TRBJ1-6	TGTGCCAGCAGTTCCATACTTAGCTCCTATAATTCACCCCTCCACTTT	CASSSILSSYNSPLHF
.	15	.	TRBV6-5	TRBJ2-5	TGTGCCAGCAGCCAAAGCCCCTCAATGGGGGAGACCCAGTACTTC	CASSQSPSMGETQYF
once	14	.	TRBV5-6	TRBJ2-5	TGTGCCAGCAGCTTGAGGGTCCTAGTTGGGACCCAGTACTTC	CASSLRVLVGTQYF